This is a list of T cell receptor beta chains from one sample in a study of T cell responses to AZD1222 COVID-19 vaccine. TCRdb's table, derived via immunoSEQ multiplex PCR, lists solely in-frame clones and lacks some. This table has 65,000 to 80,000 clones, roughly 90% appearing once. The input for sequencing was peripheral blood, taken on day 0 of AZD1222 vaccination. The origin of the receptors is an adult in good health. Both conserved end residues are part of each CDR3. Each record gives: V gene, J gene, D gene, clone size, CDR3 protein, CDR3 DNA. The D gene is left open where the match is weak. Clone sizes are given selectively: once, few, many, or a class where the clone is expanded.

TRBV30,TRBJ2-7,TRBD2,.,CAWRMGGGPFYEQYF,TGTGCCTGGAGAATGGGGGGGGGACCGTTCTACGAGCAGTACTTC
TRBV2,TRBJ1-6,.,.,CASSERIGGIDSPLHF,TGTGCCAGCAGTGAGCGGATCGGGGGGATAGATTCACCCCTCCACTTT
TRBV12-5,TRBJ1-6,.,.,CASGPSSGPLHF,TGTGCTAGTGGTCCATCCAGTGGACCCCTCCACTTT
TRBV11-3,TRBJ1-3,.,once,CASSSYTSSGNTIYF,TGTGCCAGCAGCTCCTACACGAGCTCTGGAAACACCATATATTTT
TRBV24-1,TRBJ2-3,.,.,CATSDPGRDGVTDTQYF,TGTGCCACCAGTGACCCAGGGCGAGACGGGGTCACAGATACGCAGTATTTT
TRBV5-1,TRBJ2-5,.,.,CASSLAGRETQYF,TGCGCCAGCAGCTTGGCAGGGAGAGAGACCCAGTACTTC
TRBV10-3,TRBJ1-6,.,.,CAISREGSPLHF,TGTGCCATCAGTAGGGAGGGTTCACCCCTCCACTTT
TRBV30,TRBJ1-2,.,.,CAWSVRGGYTF,TGTGCCTGGAGTGTAAGGGGTGGCTACACCTTC
TRBV6-2/TRBV6-3,TRBJ2-7,.,.,CASSYRSRDEQYF,TGTGCCAGCAGTTATCGGTCACGGGACGAGCAGTACTTC
TRBV7-6,TRBJ1-2,.,.,CASSLSPAGADGYTF,TGTGCCAGCAGCTTGTCACCTGCCGGGGCCGATGGCTACACCTTC
TRBV7-9,TRBJ2-3,TRBD2,.,CASSHESGRRDTQYF,TGTGCCAGCAGCCATGAAAGCGGGAGGAGGGATACGCAGTATTTT
TRBV6-4,TRBJ2-1,.,.,CASSERYLVSSYNEQFF,TGTGCCAGCAGTGAACGATATCTTGTTAGCTCCTACAATGAGCAGTTCTTC
TRBV5-5,TRBJ1-2,TRBD1,.,CASIRSAGGDYGYTF,TGTGCCAGCATCAGGTCGGCAGGGGGCGACTATGGCTACACCTTC
TRBV9,TRBJ2-2,TRBD2,.,CASSVDLAGGHNTGELFF,TGTGCCAGCAGCGTAGACCTAGCGGGGGGGCATAACACCGGGGAGCTGTTTTTT
TRBV5-1,TRBJ2-3,.,.,CASSLSVGGTDTQYF,TGCGCCAGCAGCCTCTCCGTGGGGGGAACAGATACGCAGTATTTT
TRBV12-3/TRBV12-4,TRBJ1-5,.,once,CASRAENQPQHF,TGTGCCAGCAGAGCCGAAAATCAGCCCCAGCATTTT
TRBV4-2,TRBJ1-5,.,once,CASSPGNQPQHF,TGTGCCAGCAGCCCTGGAAATCAGCCCCAGCATTTT
TRBV7-2,TRBJ1-2,TRBD1,.,CASSLKGARGYTF,TGTGCCAGCAGCTTGAAGGGGGCTCGGGGCTACACCTTC
TRBV3-1/TRBV3-2,TRBJ2-5,TRBD2,.,CASSQDRRTSIRKYF,TGTGCCAGCAGCCAAGATCGGCGGACTAGCATACGGAAGTACTTC
TRBV7-9,TRBJ1-1,.,.,CASSFDIFSLTVNTEAFF,TGTGCCAGCAGCTTTGATATATTCAGTCTGACGGTGAACACTGAAGCTTTCTTT
TRBV19,TRBJ2-7,.,.,CASSSGRAYEQYF,TGTGCCAGTTCTTCCGGGAGAGCCTACGAGCAGTACTTC
TRBV10-3,TRBJ2-3,.,.,CAIGWADTQYF,TGTGCCATCGGTTGGGCAGATACGCAGTATTTT
TRBV7-9,TRBJ2-1,.,.,CASRLVGTSPSEQFF,TGTGCCAGCAGGCTAGTGGGGACATCGCCGAGTGAGCAGTTCTTC
TRBV19,TRBJ1-1,.,.,CASRKRREGTEAFF,TGTGCCAGTAGGAAGCGGAGGGAGGGCACTGAAGCTTTCTTT
TRBV5-8,TRBJ1-1,.,.,CASSLGKTTRNTEAFF,TGTGCCAGCAGCTTGGGAAAGACAACTCGGAACACTGAAGCTTTCTTT